The rows below give T cell receptor beta chains drawn from one sample of a study of monozygotic twins with inflammatory bowel disease. TCRdb reworked the 5' RACE reads into one entry per CDR3 protein, no DNA. Its table records 400,000 or so distinct CDR3 sequences. The sequenced sample was blood. The receptor source for this set is a human donor with ulcerative colitis or Crohn's disease, or a healthy co-twin of an affected twin (not recorded which). Both conserved end residues are part of each CDR3.

V	J	CDR3
TRBV3-1	TRBJ2-2	CASSHSAQGSGELFF
TRBV11-2	TRBJ1-6	CASSLGYPPNSPLHF
TRBV27	TRBJ1-6	CASKLGRETPLHF
TRBV5-1	TRBJ1-1	CASSFTGVRESEAFF
TRBV28	TRBJ2-2	CASRGLAGGRSTGELFF
TRBV2	TRBJ2-2	CASQQGGGNTGELFF
TRBV5-1	TRBJ2-5	CASSGTAQETQYF
TRBV12-3/TRBV12-4	TRBJ1-1	CASNLGWGSREAFF
TRBV7-9	TRBJ1-1	CASRPGQAENTEAFF
TRBV5-4	TRBJ2-2	CASSFSGGASGELFF
TRBV2	TRBJ2-4	CASRQGNLAKNIQYF
TRBV7-9	TRBJ2-1	CASSLNRVSGGYNEQFF
TRBV2	TRBJ2-1	CASSETGTGEQFF
TRBV6-1	TRBJ1-1	CASSRGGQGAYEAFF
TRBV19	TRBJ1-1	CASSILNTEAFF
TRBV11-2	TRBJ1-1	CASSSPRQGNTEAFF
TRBV19	TRBJ1-4	CASTRRSHNEKLFF
TRBV2	TRBJ1-1	CASRSTPTVNTEAFF
TRBV28	TRBJ2-5	CASSSPHPPQYF
TRBV7-2	TRBJ2-1	CASSFGLAGEYNEQFF
TRBV18	TRBJ2-1	CASSPTAQLVDEQFF
TRBV12-3/TRBV12-4	TRBJ2-7	CASSLVGQGYEQYF
TRBV11-2	TRBJ2-7	CASSLDLRDRGYEQYF
TRBV6-6	TRBJ1-2	CASSIIPYGYTF
TRBV4-2	TRBJ2-5	CASSPLGMGLTQETQYF
TRBV14	TRBJ1-1	CASSQGAKTEAFF
TRBV5-6	TRBJ2-3	CASSLEGGGPSTDTQYF
TRBV30	TRBJ1-1	CAWNRDLNTEAFF
TRBV5-1	TRBJ2-7	CASSLPGTGVYEQYF
TRBV20-1	TRBJ1-2	CSARDDLAPTYGYTF
TRBV7-2	TRBJ1-3	CASTNSGRNTIYF
TRBV7-9	TRBJ2-7	CASSDRQAAYEQYF
TRBV7-9	TRBJ1-1	CASSPPGRGVTEAFF
TRBV27	TRBJ2-3	CASSWGKGASGTDTQYF
TRBV19	TRBJ2-1	CASSPGPPGNEQFF
TRBV28	TRBJ2-7	CASSILAGDGEQYF
TRBV12-3/TRBV12-4	TRBJ1-1	CASSLARRTGTEAFF
TRBV12-3/TRBV12-4	TRBJ2-2	CASSGTLPNTGELFF
TRBV12-3/TRBV12-4	TRBJ1-1	CASSKGGRNTEAFF
TRBV11-2	TRBJ2-1	CASNRWLASDEQFF
TRBV5-5	TRBJ2-2	CASSFLNWGAGELFF